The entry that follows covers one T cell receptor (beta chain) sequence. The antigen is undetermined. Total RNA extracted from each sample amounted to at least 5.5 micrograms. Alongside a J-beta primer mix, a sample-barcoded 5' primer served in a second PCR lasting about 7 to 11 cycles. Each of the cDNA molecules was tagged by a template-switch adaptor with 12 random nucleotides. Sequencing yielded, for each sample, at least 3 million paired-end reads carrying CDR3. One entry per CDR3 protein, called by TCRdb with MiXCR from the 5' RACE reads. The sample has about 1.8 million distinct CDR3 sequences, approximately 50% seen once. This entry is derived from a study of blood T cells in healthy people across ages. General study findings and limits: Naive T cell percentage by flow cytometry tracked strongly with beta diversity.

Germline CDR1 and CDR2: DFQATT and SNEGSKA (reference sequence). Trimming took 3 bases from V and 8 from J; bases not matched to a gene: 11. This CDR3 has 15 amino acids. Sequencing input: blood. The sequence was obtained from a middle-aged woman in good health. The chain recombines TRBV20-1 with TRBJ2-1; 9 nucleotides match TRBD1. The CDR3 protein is CSASGGQGPRDEQFF. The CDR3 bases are TGCAGTGCTAGTGGGGGACAGGGCCCCCGGGATGAGCAGTTCTTC.